The clone carrying this TCR beta chain has just one count. The antigen is not known. These data belong to a study of vaccination effects on CD4 cells after COVID-19. Whole-study context: Sampling of two convalescent patients took place 16 days and one week prior to vaccination.

Antigen-specific CD4+ T cells were expanded with viral peptide pools in the ViraFEST assay before sequencing. Culture proceeded for 10 days, and CD4+ T cells were then isolated. Infection with SARS-CoV-2 occurred in the person between March and December 2020, and PCR confirmed it. Half-medium changes using IL-2 medium occurred on days 3 and 7. J gave up 9 bases and V 0 bases, and 7 bases lay outside the gene matches. CDR1 SGHKS and CDR2 YYEKEE come from the germline V gene (reference sequence). The CDR3 is 15 amino acids. Profiling relied on immunoSEQ multiplex PCR, and the TCRdb table lists in-frame clones only, not all of them. This table holds 21,000 or so clones, roughly four fifths found once. Study results and limitations: Mainly new clones induced by vaccination were found among post-vaccine spike-reactive clones in convalescents.

Specimen: CD4+ T cells from PBMCs cultured with a peptide pool, collected before COVID-19 vaccination. The chain links TRBV5-5 to TRBJ2-1, with 9 nucleotides matching TRBD2. This receptor was identified in a human donor who had a prior SARS-CoV-2 infection. The DNA of the CDR3 is TGTGCCAGCAGCTTGGCGGCGGGGGGGCATGGTGAGCAGTTCTTC. As protein: CASSLAAGGHGEQFF.